One sample yielded the 11 T cell receptor beta chains listed below, sequenced in a study of shared clonotypes between healthy human individuals. Data came from immunoSEQ multiplex PCR; TCRdb stores just in-frame clones and leaves some out. The table includes about 2.4 million clones, 93% detected once. Input material: naive CD4+ T cells from PBMCs. Indicated subset: CD45RA+ positively selected. These receptors were collected from a young man in good health. Some clones in this sample may be carry-over from other donors' samples.

The gene calls are TRBV25-1 and TRBJ2-5, with D possibly being TRBD2 (6 bases). This CDR3 has 14 residues. Deletions cut 3 bases from V and 5 bases from J, with 13 bases between. CDR1 MGHDK and CDR2 SYGVNS come from the germline V gene. The CDR3 region has the DNA TGTGCCAGCAGTGACTATAGCGGCCGGGAGACCCAGTACTTC. Its translation: CASSDYSGRETQYF.

The chain combines TRBV7-9 with TRBJ2-1; 8 bases agree with TRBD2. The CDR3 loop spans 13 amino acids. CDR1 is SEHNR, CDR2 FQNEAQ, per germline (reference sequence). V lost 1 base to trimming and J lost 15 bases; unmatched junction nucleotides: 8. CDR3 bases: TGTGCCAGCAGCTTAGAGGCGCGCGGGAGGAGGTTCTTC. This gives the protein CASSLEARGRRFF.

Concerning this clone: Other nucleotide sequences in the sample specify the same CDR3. V is TRBV18 and J is TRBJ2-3; 7 bases map to TRBD1. The junction had 2 bases not matched to a gene; V was cut back by 2 bases and J by 0 bases. The germline CDR1 and CDR2 sequences are KGHSH and LQKENI. The CDR3 is 15 residues long. The CDR3 loop is CASSPGTASTDTQYF. CDR3 in DNA: TGTGCCAGCTCACCAGGGACAGCGAGCACAGATACGCAGTATTTT.

Details on this clone: The sample holds other DNA sequences that translate to the same CDR3. The chain joins TRBV7-9 to TRBJ2-6; no clear D. From germline, CDR1 is SEHNR and CDR2 FQNEAQ (reference sequence). CDR3 size: 15 residues. Trimming stripped 5 bases from V and 0 bases from J, with 8 bases between. Here the CDR3 DNA reads TGTGCCAGCAGCCTCACGGGCTCTGGGGCCAACGTCCTGACTTTC. It is translated as CASSLTGSGANVLTF.

This chain joins TRBV6-1 and TRBJ1-1; D is perhaps TRBD1 (5 bases). Trimming took off 6 bases at V and 6 bases at J, with 14 bases between the two ends. This CDR3 region has 13 residues. Germline lookup yields CDR1 MNHNS and CDR2 SASEGT. The CDR3 sequence: CASRFDRFSEAFF. The CDR3 DNA reads as TGTGCCAGCAGGTTTGACAGATTCTCTGAAGCTTTCTTT.

The chain uses TRBV10-3 and TRBJ2-7, with D perhaps TRBD1 (5 bases). The ends were cut back, 3 bases at V and 2 bases at J, with 11 bases in the middle. The germline CDR1 and CDR2 sequences are ENHRY and SYGVKD. CDR3 size: 14 residues. CDR3 DNA: TGTGCCATCAGTGATCAGGGTCAGGCCTACGAGCAGTACTTC. Its protein is CAISDQGQAYEQYF.

Concerning this clone itself: In the same sample, other DNA sequences code for this CDR3. The chain has TRBV2 and TRBJ1-4, with no clear D. Germline CDR1 SNHLY, CDR2 FYNNEI. V lost 6 bases and J lost 0, with 8 bases in between. The CDR3 consists of 14 residues. CDR3 sequence reads: CASSRQTTNEKLFF. In DNA, the CDR3 is TGTGCCAGCAGCAGACAAACAACTAATGAAAAACTGTTTTTT.

V usage is TRBV4-1 and J usage is TRBJ2-6; D ambiguous. Looked up from germline, CDR1 is MGHRA and CDR2 is YSYEKL. Trimming shortened V by 1 base and J by 0 bases, and 10 bases separated the two germline ends. This CDR3 comprises 17 residues. The DNA of the CDR3 is TGCGCCAGCAGCCAAGGCGAGCTGTTCTCTGGGGCCAACGTCCTGACTTTC. This encodes CASSQGELFSGANVLTF.

The chain joins TRBV5-6 to TRBJ2-7; D uncertain. Per germline, CDR1 SGHDT and CDR2 YYEEEE. The CDR3 length is 14 residues. Trimming took 0 bases from V and 7 from J, leaving 14 bases between them. The CDR3 reads CASSLVQTTREQYF. Written as DNA, the CDR3 is TGTGCCAGCAGCTTGGTTCAGACAACACGGGAGCAGTACTTC.

The CDR3 DNA reads as TGTGCCAGCAGCTTTAGGGGAAGCTCCTACAATGAGCAGTTCTTC. Encoded protein: CASSFRGSSYNEQFF. The rearrangement links TRBV5-5 to TRBJ2-1; tentative D call: TRBD1 (5 bases). CDR1 is SGHKS and CDR2 is YYEKEE in the germline V gene (reference sequence). CDR3 length: 15 amino acids. The V gene lost 2 bases and the J gene lost 0 bases, with 9 bases spanning the gap.

The chain couples TRBV5-1 to TRBJ2-7; D call uncertain. Germline V gene sequence: CDR1 SGHRS, CDR2 YFSETQ. There are 15 residues in the CDR3. V lost 4 bases and J 0 bases, leaving 14 bases between the germline ends. This CDR3 reads CASSPTMTGSYEQYF. The CDR3 DNA follows: TGCGCCAGCAGCCCTACTATGACGGGCTCCTACGAGCAGTACTTC.